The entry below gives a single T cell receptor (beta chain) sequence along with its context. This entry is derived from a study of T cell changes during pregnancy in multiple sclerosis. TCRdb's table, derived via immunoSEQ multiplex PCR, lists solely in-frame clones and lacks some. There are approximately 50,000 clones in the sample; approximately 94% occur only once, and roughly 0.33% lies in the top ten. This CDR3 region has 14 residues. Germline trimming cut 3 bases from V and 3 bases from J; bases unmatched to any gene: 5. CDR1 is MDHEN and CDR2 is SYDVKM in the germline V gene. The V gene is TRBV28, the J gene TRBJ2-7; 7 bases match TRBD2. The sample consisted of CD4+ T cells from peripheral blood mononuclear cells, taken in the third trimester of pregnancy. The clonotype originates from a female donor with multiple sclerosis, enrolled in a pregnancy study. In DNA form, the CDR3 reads TGTGCCAGCAGTTTCGGCGGGAGTCTCTACGAGCAGTACTTC. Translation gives CASSFGGSLYEQYF.